The 24 T cell receptor beta chains below were found in one sample sequenced in a study of post-analysis software for immune sequencing data. General observations from the study: The study found TRBV5-6, TRBV5-1 and TRBV20-1 among a few TRBV segments more frequent in patients than controls.

Incorporated into the TCR beta cDNA libraries were unique molecular identifiers, which served to reduce PCR and sequencing biases. In TCRdb, the PCR reads were re-called with MiXCR into one record per CDR3 protein. The sample contains hundreds of thousands of distinct CDR3 sequences, around 37% of which appear only once. These TCRs are of unknown antigen specificity. The sample taken for sequencing was blood. Every receptor here comes from a girl between 10 and 17 years old with multiple sclerosis.

This chain uses TRBV4-1 with TRBJ1-1; no clear D gene. V lost 1 base to trimming and J lost 7 bases, with 4 bases between them. The CDR3 covers 11 residues. Germline loops: CDR1 MGHRA, CDR2 YSYEKL. CDR3 DNA: TGCGCCAGCAGCCAAGGAGGTGAAGCTTTCTTT. Its translation: CASSQGGEAFF.

The chain uses TRBV12-3 or TRBV12-4 and TRBJ2-6, with 7 bases matching TRBD1. The CDR3 extends over 17 amino acids. The junction had 12 bases not matched to a gene; V was cut back by 6 bases and J by 4 bases. The CDR3 DNA follows: TGTGCCAGCAGCCAGACCACAGGGGCAGTAGGGGCCAACGTCCTGACTTTC. It translates to CASSQTTGAVGANVLTF.

CDR3 in amino acids: CASSLDTGYNEQFF. As DNA, the CDR3 is TGCGCCAGCAGCTTGGATACAGGCTACAATGAGCAGTTCTTC. V is TRBV5-1 and J is TRBJ2-1; D may be TRBD1 (5 bases). CDR1 and CDR2 from the germline V gene are SGHRS and YFSETQ. The CDR3 runs to 14 residues. V lost 0 bases and J 3 bases, leaving 7 bases between the germline ends.

CDR3 loop: CASSEWAGGIGDTQYF. CDR3 nucleotide sequence: TGTGCCAGCAGTGAATGGGCAGGAGGAATCGGGGATACGCAGTATTTT. The chain has TRBV6-1 and TRBJ2-3; D is perhaps TRBD2 (5 bases). Looked up from germline, CDR1 is MNHNS and CDR2 is SASEGT. The CDR3 covers 16 residues. The V and J ends lost 2 bases and 6 bases respectively, with 18 bases between them.

This clonotype was counted once. This chain uses TRBV20-1 with TRBJ1-6; D is unclear. Germline V CDR1 and CDR2: DFQATT, SNEGSKA (reference sequence). This CDR3 has 14 residues. Between the trimmed V and J ends, which lost 1 base and 1 base, there was a span of 5 bases. In nucleotides, the CDR3 is TGCAGTGCTAGAGGGGAGTCCTATAATTCACCCCTCCACTTT. Its protein product is CSARGESYNSPLHF.

This clonotype was seen only a few times. The chain couples TRBV28 to TRBJ2-1, with D possibly being TRBD2 (6 bases). CDR1 is MDHEN and CDR2 is SYDVKM in the germline V gene. The CDR3 spans 18 residues. V was shortened by 1 base and J by 6 bases, with 22 bases between the two germline ends. The CDR3 DNA reads TGTGCCAGCAGTTTATTCCAAGTGCGAGGGAGGAGCGGCAATGAGCAGTTCTTC. Translating gives CASSLFQVRGRSGNEQFF.

V usage is TRBV7-2 and J usage is TRBJ2-5, with TRBD1 as a possible D gene (6 bases). Germline values: CDR1 SGHTA, CDR2 FQGNSA. V gave up 4 bases and J gave up 4 bases, with 19 bases separating them. This CDR3 comprises 16 residues. In nucleotides, the CDR3 is TGTGCCAGCAGCTACCCCCGAGGGGGTATTTCAGAGACCCAGTACTTC. This gives the protein CASSYPRGGISETQYF.

This sequence joins TRBV7-9 and TRBJ1-2; 9 bases match TRBD1. V dropped 1 base and J dropped 5; count of bases not matched to a gene: 2. The germline CDR1 and CDR2 sequences are SEHNR and FQNEAQ (reference sequence). CDR3 size: 14 residues. The CDR3, as DNA: TGTGCCAGCAGCTTAGAAGGGACAGGGTATGGCTACACCTTC. Its protein is CASSLEGTGYGYTF.

This clonotype was counted only a few times. The rearrangement links TRBV12-3 or TRBV12-4 to TRBJ1-5; D not certain. This CDR3 comprises 14 residues. The germline V and J ends were trimmed by 6 bases and 1 base, with 10 bases remaining between them. The CDR3 DNA reads as TGTGCCAGCAGACCAGGAGGAAGCAATCAGCCCCAGCATTTT. Amino acid sequence: CASRPGGSNQPQHF.

This clonotype was observed a few times. The gene calls are TRBV6-1 and TRBJ2-7; maybe TRBD2 (7 bases). Trimming removed 7 bases at V and 4 bases at J, with 26 bases between. Germline V gene data show CDR1 as MNHNS and CDR2 as SASEGT. The CDR3 totals 17 residues. The CDR3 loop is CASIYRGSGGAGYEQYF. DNA of the CDR3: TGTGCCAGCATCTATAGGGGCTCGGGGGGCGCCGGGTACGAGCAGTACTTC.

The rearrangement links TRBV6-6 to TRBJ1-2, with 10 bases lining up with TRBD1. The trim removed 0 bases at V and 3 bases at J, leaving 1 base unmatched. Germline V lookup: CDR1 MNHNY, CDR2 SVGAGI (reference sequence). CDR3 length: 15 residues. The CDR3 region has the DNA TGTGCCAGCAGTTACTCGGGACAGGGGTACTATGGCTACACCTTC. It encodes CASSYSGQGYYGYTF.

This clonotype was observed a handful of times. The gene calls are TRBV27 and TRBJ2-1; 10 nucleotides align to TRBD1. In germline, CDR1 is MNHEY, CDR2 SMNVEV (reference sequence). CDR3 length: 17 amino acids. Trimming removed 0 bases from V and 7 bases from J; junction bases left unmatched: 9. Here the CDR3 reads CASSLSLGTGVGNEQFF. CDR3 DNA: TGTGCCAGCAGTTTATCCCTTGGGACAGGGGTAGGGAATGAGCAGTTCTTC.

This clonotype was found a few times. The gene calls are TRBV9 and TRBJ1-2, with 7 bases lining up with TRBD1. Germline assignment: CDR1 SGDLS and CDR2 YYNGEE. After removal of 6 bases from V and 10 bases from J, the junction contained 12 bases not matched to a gene. The CDR3 covers 13 residues. The CDR3 reads CASTLGTVGLYTF. CDR3 sequence (DNA): TGTGCCAGCACCCTGGGGACAGTCGGCCTCTACACCTTC.

The chain carries TRBV7-9 and TRBJ2-1; 8 bases agree with TRBD2. This CDR3 has 16 residues. With 5 bases clipped from V and 4 bases from J, the junction kept 10 bases outside the gene matches. Germline V gene sequence: CDR1 SEHNR, CDR2 FQNEAQ (reference sequence). The DNA of the CDR3 is TGTGCCAGCAGCCCAAGGATAACTAGCGGTTACAATGAGCAGTTCTTC. Amino acids: CASSPRITSGYNEQFF.

This clonotype was detected only a few times. The V gene is TRBV20-1, the J gene TRBJ1-5, with D hard to call. Per germline, CDR1 DFQATT and CDR2 SNEGSKA (reference sequence). This CDR3 spans 16 amino acids. V lost 3 bases and J 3 bases, leaving 18 bases between the germline ends. This CDR3 reads CSASKGSQATNQPQHF. Written as DNA, the CDR3 is TGCAGTGCTAGTAAAGGTTCCCAGGCTACCAATCAGCCCCAGCATTTT.

CDR3 amino acids: CSARVSSQGRYEQYF. CDR3 bases: TGCAGTGCTAGAGTTTCATCACAGGGGAGGTACGAGCAGTACTTC. This chain joins TRBV20-1 and TRBJ2-7; a possible D gene is TRBD1 (7 bases). The CDR3 totals 15 residues. Germline assignment: CDR1 DFQATT and CDR2 SNEGSKA (reference sequence). V shed 1 base and J shed 4 bases, with 17 bases lying between them.

This clonotype has only a few counts. The chain is built from TRBV4-2 and TRBJ1-1; possible D gene TRBD1, 5 bases. CDR1 is LGHNA and CDR2 is YNFKEQ in the germline V gene. The V end was cut by 0 bases, the J end by 0 bases, with 11 bases between. The CDR3 runs to 16 residues. The CDR3 DNA reads TGTGCCAGCAGCCAAGAGCGGACGACAGTGAACACTGAAGCTTTCTTT. The encoded protein is CASSQERTTVNTEAFF.

In this sample, this clonotype turned up many times. This chain links TRBV15 with TRBJ2-1, with TRBD2 matching 14 bases. This CDR3 contains 17 residues. Germline loops: CDR1 LNHNV, CDR2 YYDKDF (reference sequence). Unmatched junction bases numbered 4, after V lost 5 bases and J lost 1 base. CDR3 loop: CATSSRLAGGSYNEQFF. The DNA for the CDR3 is TGTGCCACCAGCTCCCGACTAGCGGGGGGGTCCTACAATGAGCAGTTCTTC.

This chain uses TRBV4-1 with TRBJ1-2; no clear D. The germline V and J ends were trimmed by 0 bases and 8 bases, with 16 bases remaining between them. The CDR3 consists of 15 residues. Germline lookup yields CDR1 MGHRA and CDR2 YSYEKL. The CDR3 sequence: CASSQDRADVWGYTF. The CDR3 DNA follows: TGCGCCAGCAGCCAAGATCGAGCAGACGTTTGGGGCTACACCTTC.

V is TRBV7-8 and J is TRBJ2-7, with D tentatively TRBD2 (5 bases). CDR3 length: 17 amino acids. Germline V CDR1 and CDR2: SGHVS, FQNEAQ. The V end lost 1 base, the J end lost 0 bases, and 16 bases lay between the germline ends. CDR3 coding DNA: TGTGCCAGCAGCTTAGTGGTTCCGGGGATGCGCTCCTACGAGCAGTACTTC. Its translation: CASSLVVPGMRSYEQYF.

This clonotype was seen more than once but under ten times. This rearrangement joins TRBV6-2 or TRBV6-3 to TRBJ2-3, with a tentative D call TRBD2 (6 bases). The CDR3 sequence is 16 residues long. Trimming removed 5 bases at V and 2 bases at J, with 17 bases between. The V gene's germline CDR1 is MNHEY and CDR2 SVGEGT. The CDR3 protein is CASSTRLGENTDTQYF. CDR3 nucleotide sequence: TGTGCCAGCAGTACAAGACTAGGGGAGAACACAGATACGCAGTATTTT.

The chain couples TRBV28 to TRBJ2-7, with D perhaps matching TRBD1 (5 bases). V lost 5 bases, J lost 4 bases, and 9 bases lay in between. Germline CDR1 reads MDHEN; CDR2 reads SYDVKM. CDR3 size: 12 residues. This chain's CDR3 is CASSVKGYEQYF. The CDR3 DNA follows: TGTGCCAGCAGTGTCAAGGGGTACGAGCAGTACTTC.

The J gene is TRBJ2-1, the V gene TRBV12-3 or TRBV12-4; no firm D call. The CDR3 spans 15 residues. V was pared by 3 bases and J by 3 bases, with 12 bases between. The CDR3, as DNA: TGTGCCAGCAGTTTTTGGGCAGTTAACTACAATGAGCAGTTCTTC. As protein: CASSFWAVNYNEQFF.

The table lists this clonotype with a few counts. V gene TRBV28 combines with J gene TRBJ2-3, with TRBD2 matching over 10 bases. Germline V gene data show CDR1 as MDHEN and CDR2 as SYDVKM. The CDR3 loop spans 15 amino acids. The V and J ends lost 2 bases and 3 bases, in that order; junction bases with no gene match: 2. CDR3 nucleotides: TGTGCCAGCAGTTTAACTAGCGGGGTAACAGATACGCAGTATTTT. It yields the protein CASSLTSGVTDTQYF.